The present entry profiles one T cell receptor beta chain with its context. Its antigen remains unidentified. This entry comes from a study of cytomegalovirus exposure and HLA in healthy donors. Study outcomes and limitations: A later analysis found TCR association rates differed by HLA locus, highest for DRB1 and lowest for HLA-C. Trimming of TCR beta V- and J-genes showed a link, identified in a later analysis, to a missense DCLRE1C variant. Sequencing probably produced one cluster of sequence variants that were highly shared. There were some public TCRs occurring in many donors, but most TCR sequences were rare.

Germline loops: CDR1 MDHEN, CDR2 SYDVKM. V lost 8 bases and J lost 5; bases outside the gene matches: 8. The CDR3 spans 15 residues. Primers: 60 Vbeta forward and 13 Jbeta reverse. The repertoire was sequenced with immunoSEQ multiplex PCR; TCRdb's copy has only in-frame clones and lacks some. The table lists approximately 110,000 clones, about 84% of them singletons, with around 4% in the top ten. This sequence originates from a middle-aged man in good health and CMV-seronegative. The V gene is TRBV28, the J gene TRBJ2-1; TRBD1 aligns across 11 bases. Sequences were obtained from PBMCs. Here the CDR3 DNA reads TGTGCCAGCCACTCCGGACAGGGGGCCCACAATGAGCAGTTCTTC. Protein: CASHSGQGAHNEQFF.